A selection of T cell receptor beta chains follows, all from one sample in a study of T cells in Graves' hyperthyroidism and ophthalmopathy. TCRdb reprocessed the multiplex PCR reads via MiXCR and lists one record per CDR3 protein. The data contain nearly 250,000 distinct CDR3 sequences, 16% of them singletons. Material: blood. The receptors stem from a young woman with Graves' ophthalmopathy. Each CDR3 is given with its conserved first and last residue. The D gene is left open where the match is weak. The size of a clone is reported for some rows only, either as once, few or many, or as a class for expanded clones.

cdr3_nt,cdr3_aa,j_call,d_call,clone_size,v_call
TGCAGTGCTAGCCCGGGGCTGAACACTGAAGCTTTCTTT,CSASPGLNTEAFF,TRBJ1-1,.,.,TRBV20-1
TGTGCCAGCAGCCAGTTATTCGCAGATACGCAGTATTTT,CASSQLFADTQYF,TRBJ2-3,.,.,TRBV3-1
TGTGCCAGCAGCGTCCTAGCGGGGGGGCATTCAAATGAGCAGTTCTTC,CASSVLAGGHSNEQFF,TRBJ2-1,TRBD2,few,TRBV9
TGCGCCAGCAGCTTGGATGGTGGCTACACCTTC,CASSLDGGYTF,TRBJ1-2,.,many,TRBV5-1
TGCAGTGCTAGTGTTCATCAGGGGTTGAACACTGAAGCTTTCTTT,CSASVHQGLNTEAFF,TRBJ1-1,.,.,TRBV20-1
TGTGCCAGCAGTTACCACACCCGATTGGAGACCCAGTACTTC,CASSYHTRLETQYF,TRBJ2-5,.,many,TRBV28
TGTGCCAGCAGCTTATCCCGAGAGGATCCGGCTAATGAAAAACTGTTTTTT,CASSLSREDPANEKLFF,TRBJ1-4,.,many,TRBV7-9
TGTGCCAGCAGCCCAACGCCGGGGACGGTTTCCTACGAGCAGTACTTC,CASSPTPGTVSYEQYF,TRBJ2-7,.,many,TRBV7-9
TGTGCCAGCAGTCTAGGACAGGCCTACTATGGCTACACCTTC,CASSLGQAYYGYTF,TRBJ1-2,TRBD1,few,TRBV6-1
TGTGCCAGCAGCGTAGGTGGGGGAGCCACCGGGGAGCTGTTTTTT,CASSVGGGATGELFF,TRBJ2-2,.,few,TRBV9
TGTGCCAGCAGCTTCGCGAACCGACTAGCGGGGGACAACACCGGGGAGCTGTTTTTT,CASSFANRLAGDNTGELFF,TRBJ2-2,TRBD2,many,TRBV7-9
TGTGCCACCAGCAGAGAAGTATTCACTGAAGCTTTCTTT,CATSREVFTEAFF,TRBJ1-1,.,many,TRBV15
TGTGCCAGCAGACCCGTGGACAGGCTCAACTATGGCTACACCTTC,CASRPVDRLNYGYTF,TRBJ1-2,TRBD1,many,TRBV28
TGTGCCAGCAGCCAAGAACGTCGTGGAAACTATGGCTACACCTTC,CASSQERRGNYGYTF,TRBJ1-2,.,many,TRBV4-2
TGTGCCAGTATAGGGCAAGGGTCCACAGATACGCAGTATTTT,CASIGQGSTDTQYF,TRBJ2-3,.,many,TRBV19
TGTGCCAGCAGATGGGCTAGCAATCAGCCCCAGCATTTT,CASRWASNQPQHF,TRBJ1-5,.,many,TRBV6-1
TGTGCCAGCAGTTTGGGGGCGTACACCGGGGAGCTGTTTTTT,CASSLGAYTGELFF,TRBJ2-2,.,many,TRBV27
.,CASSFGPGADSPLHF,TRBJ1-6,.,many,TRBV7-6
TGCAGTGCTTGGCGGAGCTCCTACAATGAGCAGTTCTTC,CSAWRSSYNEQFF,TRBJ2-1,.,many,TRBV20-1
TGTGCCAGCTCACTCTTGGACAGGGGACAGCCCCAGCATTTT,CASSLLDRGQPQHF,TRBJ1-5,TRBD1,many,TRBV18
TGCAGTGCTAGAGACAGGGGGAGGACGACAGATACGCAGTATTTT,CSARDRGRTTDTQYF,TRBJ2-3,.,many,TRBV20-1
TGTGCCAGCAGCCTACGGGGAAGGGCGCGGAACACTGAAGCTTTCTTT,CASSLRGRARNTEAFF,TRBJ1-1,.,.,TRBV3-1
TGTGCCAGCAGCTTAGGCGGGGGAGCTCTCGGTACGCAGTATTTT,CASSLGGGALGTQYF,TRBJ2-3,TRBD2,many,TRBV11-2
TGTGCCAGCACCATCGGAGGGTATGAGGACTATGGCTACACCTTC,CASTIGGYEDYGYTF,TRBJ1-2,.,many,TRBV9
TGTGCCAGCAGCAGGGACAGGGATGCAGATACGCAGTATTTT,CASSRDRDADTQYF,TRBJ2-3,TRBD1,many,TRBV7-2
TGTGCCAGCAGCCAAGAAGGGACAGGGCGAGAGACCCAGTACTTC,CASSQEGTGRETQYF,TRBJ2-5,TRBD1,many,TRBV4-2
TGCAGCGTCTGTTTGATCGGGACTAGCGGGTGTGGTGAGCAGTTCTTC,CSVCLIGTSGCGEQFF,TRBJ2-1,TRBD2,.,TRBV29-1
TGTGCCAGCAGTGCGGTGTGGACGATGAACACTGAAGCTTTCTTT,CASSAVWTMNTEAFF,TRBJ1-1,.,many,TRBV6-1
TGCGCCAGCAGCCAAGAACTAGTAGGTCAGCCCCAGCATTTT,CASSQELVGQPQHF,TRBJ1-5,.,many,TRBV4-1
TGTGCCAGCAGCTCCTGGGATGAGACAGGGGACCAAGAGACCCAGTACTTC,CASSSWDETGDQETQYF,TRBJ2-5,TRBD1,many,TRBV7-9
TGTGCCAGCAGCCCGGGCGGAAGCCAAGAGACCCAGTACTTC,CASSPGGSQETQYF,TRBJ2-5,.,.,TRBV6-1
TGTGCCAGCAGCTTACAGGGGGTCCTCTCCTACGAGCAGTACTTC,CASSLQGVLSYEQYF,TRBJ2-7,TRBD1,many,TRBV11-2
TGTGCCAGCAGCGTAGTCCCCGAATCAAGAGATACGCAGTATTTT,CASSVVPESRDTQYF,TRBJ2-3,.,few,TRBV9
TGTGCCACCGACCAGGGGCATAATGGGGATGAGCAGTTCTTC,CATDQGHNGDEQFF,TRBJ2-1,.,.,TRBV12-3/TRBV12-4
TGCGCCAGCAGCGTTAGCGGGAGTACAGACACCGGGGAGCTGTTTTTT,CASSVSGSTDTGELFF,TRBJ2-2,TRBD2,few,TRBV5-1
TGCAGTCACACAGGGTACAATGAGCAGTTCTTC,CSHTGYNEQFF,TRBJ2-1,.,many,TRBV20-1
TGCGCCAGCAGCTCAGACTTGTCCTCTGGAAACACCATATATTTT,CASSSDLSSGNTIYF,TRBJ1-3,.,many,TRBV5-1